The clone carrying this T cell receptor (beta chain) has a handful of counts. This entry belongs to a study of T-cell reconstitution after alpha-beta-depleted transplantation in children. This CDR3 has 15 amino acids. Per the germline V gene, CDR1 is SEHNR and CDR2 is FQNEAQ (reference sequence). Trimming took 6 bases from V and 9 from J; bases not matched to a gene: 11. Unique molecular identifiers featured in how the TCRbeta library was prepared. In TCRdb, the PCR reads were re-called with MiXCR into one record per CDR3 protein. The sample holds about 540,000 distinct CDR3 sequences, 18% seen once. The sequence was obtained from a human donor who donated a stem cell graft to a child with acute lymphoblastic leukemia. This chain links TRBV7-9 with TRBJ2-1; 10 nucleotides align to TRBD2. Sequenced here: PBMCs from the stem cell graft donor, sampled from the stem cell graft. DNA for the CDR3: TGTGCCAGCAGGGATGGGACTAGCGTCTCCAGTGAGCAGTTCTTC. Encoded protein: CASRDGTSVSSEQFF.